The present TCR beta chain was sequenced within a study of T cell responses to AZD1222 COVID-19 vaccine (dated by TCRdb to about 2021). Background on the whole study: TCR sequencing covered fewer than 250 trial participants: 200 to 220 given two doses of AZD1222 and about 26 given two doses of MenACWY control vaccine. Trial participants were enrolled by age into 18-55, 56-69 and 70-plus year subgroups, with 148, 28 and 57 TCR-sequenced participants respectively. The investigation overall reported the following: After two AZD1222 doses, spike-specific TCR breadth and depth were significantly higher than at day 0 and than in MenACWY recipients. The vaccine-associated CD4 TCRs covered the entire spike protein, and the dominant responses fell in regions 160-218 and 743-854. Because no samples from the day 14 peak response were available, repertoires could be characterized only after the peak T cell response. The 56-69-year group was small, and its depth increase did not reach significance, likely because of low power. Reportedly, almost half of the unique spike-specific TCRs recognized epitopes lying outside the regions that are mutated in the B.1.351 and B.1.1.7 variants. Participants were mostly white British and included more females than males, and it was suggested by the authors that clonal diversity may have been underestimated. Only 5 to 7 AZD1222 recipients were SARS-CoV-2 seropositive at baseline, limiting conclusions about previously exposed vaccinees.

In light of the paper, this sample's time point label describes: baseline before first vaccination. This specimen's treatment or condition label, interpreted: meningococcal conjugate vaccine given as trial control. Samples from vaccinated people were obtained from the UK trials COV001 and COV002, which included a single-blind randomized controlled phase 2/3 trial of AZD1222 (ChAdOx1 nCoV-19) in healthy adults. Trial participant PBMC samples were collected at day 0 and day 28 after the second dose for TCRbeta chain sequencing. Remarks on this clone: The antigen it binds to is not known. The input lacks base qualities; no much larger clone sits a single base away.

The CDR3 regions of human TCRbeta chains were analyzed by immunosequencing. The authors' pipeline ran thus. Repertoire TCRs were matched against a reference library of SARS-CoV-2-specific TCRs generated with the MIRA antigen-specificity platform. Breadth was defined as the fraction of unique TCRs that were SARS-CoV-2-associated, and depth was defined as the fraction of total T cells that were SARS-CoV-2-associated. Using the MIRA data, each spike-specific TCR was assigned both to the spike region to which the TCR was reactive and to a CD4 or CD8 class. Log10-transformed breadth and depth values were compared by one-way ANOVA with Sidak's multiple comparisons tests. The table comes from immuneACCESS by way of TCRdb, which keeps in-frame sequences with V and J called. Part of the clones is missing from these tables; in studies checked, under half for an unresolved V gene and the rest for unknown reasons. V, J and clone size derive from that table, while D and trimming were established from the DNA sequence. This sample holds 200,000 to 250,000 clones; roughly 91% were observed only once. Clones ranked in the top ten supply 1% of the sample.

The TCR was taken from an adult in good health. Source: peripheral blood, taken on day 0 of MenACWY control vaccination.

This receptor has the CDR3 CATSRDRLSGDTQYF. The nucleotide sequence reads as follows: TGTGCCACCAGCAGAGATAGACTATCCGGGGATACGCAGTATTTT. The receptor chain draws on TRBV15 and TRBJ2-3, with a tentative D gene TRBD2 over 5 matching bases. The trim is 0 bases for V and 6 bases for J, with a gap of 13 bases between the germline ends. The CDR3 runs 15 amino acids, cysteine and phenylalanine included. The sequence is cut down to CDR3 DNA, 45 bases in frame from base 1. CDR1 LNHNV and CDR2 YYDKDF are derived from the germline V gene (reference sequence).